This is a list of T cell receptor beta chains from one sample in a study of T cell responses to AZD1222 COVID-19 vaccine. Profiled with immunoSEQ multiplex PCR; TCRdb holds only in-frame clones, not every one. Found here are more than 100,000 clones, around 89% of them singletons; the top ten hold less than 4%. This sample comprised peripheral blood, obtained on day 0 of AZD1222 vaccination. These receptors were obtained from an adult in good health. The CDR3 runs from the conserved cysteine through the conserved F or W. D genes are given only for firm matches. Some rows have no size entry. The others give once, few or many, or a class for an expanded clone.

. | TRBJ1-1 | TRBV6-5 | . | CASSFTGQNTEAFF | TGTGCCAGCAGTTTTACAGGGCAGAACACTGAAGCTTTCTTT
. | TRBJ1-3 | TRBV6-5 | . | CASSPNGHSGNTIYF | TGTGCCAGCAGTCCCAACGGCCACTCTGGAAACACCATATATTTT
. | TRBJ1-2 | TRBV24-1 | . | CATSDPGRSYGYTF | TGTGCCACCAGTGACCCCGGACGGTCCTATGGCTACACCTTC
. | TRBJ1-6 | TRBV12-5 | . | CASGLVPGRDNSPLHF | TGTGCTAGTGGTTTGGTCCCGGGACGGGATAATTCACCCCTCCACTTT
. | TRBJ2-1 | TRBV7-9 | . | CASSLSGVTNEQFF | TGTGCCAGCAGCCTTTCAGGGGTTACGAATGAGCAGTTCTTC
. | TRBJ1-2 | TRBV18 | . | CASSPQGRNGYTF | TGTGCCAGCTCACCACAGGGGCGGAATGGCTACACCTTC
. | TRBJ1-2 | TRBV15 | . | CATSSSGRGDYGYTF | TGTGCCACCAGCTCAAGCGGGAGGGGTGACTATGGCTACACCTTC
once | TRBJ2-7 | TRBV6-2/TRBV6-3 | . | CASSLPSGRRYEQYF | TGTGCCAGCAGCCTCCCCTCGGGACGACGGTACGAGCAGTACTTC
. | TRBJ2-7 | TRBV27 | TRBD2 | CASSAAGTSGARYEQYF | TGTGCCAGCAGTGCCGCCGGGACTAGCGGGGCCAGGTACGAGCAGTACTTC
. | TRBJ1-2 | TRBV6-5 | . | CASSPAEGGGGYTF | TGTGCCAGCAGTCCTGCGGAGGGCGGGGGTGGCTACACCTTC